Listed here are 30 T cell receptor beta chains from one sample, sequenced in a study of tumor and adjacent non-tumor tissue in lung cancer. The library came from three nested PCR rounds adapted from ARM-PCR protocols. TCRdb redid the calling of the multiplex PCR reads with MiXCR, one entry per CDR3 protein. The repertoire has approximately 120,000 distinct CDR3 sequences, about 65% of them found once; the top ten carry under 20%. RNA was extracted from bulk tissue without any cell sorting. More than 3 cm separated this lung sample from the edge of the tumor. The specimen sequenced was distant non-tumor lung tissue. Every receptor here comes from a man between 60 and 75 years old with non-small cell lung cancer.

With respect to this clonotype: Mismatch with germline at one junction end may stem from a read error. The chain has TRBV28 and TRBJ2-3, with D possibly matching TRBD2 (5 bases). This CDR3 has 12 residues. Germline values: CDR1 MDHEN, CDR2 SYDVKM. The CDR3 nucleotides are TGTGCCAGCAGTGGGAGCCGAGATATGCAGTATTTT. It codes for CASSGSRDMQYF.

In the case of this clonotype: This could be a read error, since a much larger clone is one nucleotide away. The genes are TRBV6-2 or TRBV6-3 and TRBJ1-2; D remains unclear. This CDR3 has 11 amino acids. CDR1 and CDR2 (germline): MNHEY, SVGEGT. This CDR3 is CASKGADGNTF. The CDR3 DNA sequence: TGTGCCAGCAAGGGAGCCGATGGCAACACCTTC.

Concerning this clonotype itself: Mismatch with germline at one junction end may stem from a read error. The gene calls are TRBV28 and TRBJ2-7, with D possibly matching TRBD1 (7 bases). The germline gives CDR1 MDHEN, CDR2 SYDVKM. The length of the CDR3 is 15 residues. The CDR3 coding sequence is TGTGTCAGCAGTTTACGGTGGGGGGACAGATACGAGCAGTACTTC. Its protein is CVSSLRWGDRYEQYF.

This clonotype was counted many times. The chain employs TRBV6-5 and TRBJ1-5; TRBD1 might be the D (5 bases). The V gene lost 0 bases and the J gene lost 7 bases, with 10 bases spanning the gap. This CDR3 has 14 residues. Germline assignment: CDR1 MNHEY and CDR2 SVGAGI. DNA for the CDR3: TGTGCCAGCAGTTACTCTGGGGGAGGCCAGCCCCAGCATTTT. Its protein product is CASSYSGGGQPQHF.

This chain joins TRBV19 and TRBJ2-1; D possibly corresponds to TRBD2 (6 bases). CDR3 length: 14 amino acids. The germline V gene has CDR1 LNHDA and CDR2 SQIVND (reference sequence). CDR3 nucleotide sequence: TGTGTCAATAGTGCCCGGAGGGGAGCGGATGAGCAGTTCTTC. Protein sequence: CVNSARRGADEQFF.

A few counts support this clonotype. This chain connects TRBV7-2 to TRBJ1-1; no clear D. The V end was cut by 6 bases, the J end by 0 bases, with 14 bases between. Germline CDR1 reads SGHTA; CDR2 reads FQGNSA. This CDR3 comprises 15 residues. In DNA form, the CDR3 reads TGTGCCAGCAGTCCTGTACAAAGGATGAACACTGAAGCTTTCTTT. This sequence encodes CASSPVQRMNTEAFF.

For this clonotype: A much larger clone differs from this one at a single base, so this may be a read error. The chain has TRBV5-1 and TRBJ2-1, with TRBD2 matching 15 bases. This CDR3 is 16 amino acids long. Germline CDR1 reads SGHRS; CDR2 reads YFSETQ. The chain's CDR3 is CARSPGLAGGRSEQLF. CDR3 sequence (DNA): TGCGCCAGAAGCCCGGGACTAGCGGGAGGACGATCCGAGCAGCTCTTC.

Comments on this clonotype: One end of the junction varies from germline; a read error may be responsible. This chain links TRBV20-1 with TRBJ2-7; D is possibly TRBD1 or TRBD2 (6 bases each). CDR1 is DFQATT and CDR2 is SNEGSKA in the germline V gene (reference sequence). The CDR3 spans 15 residues. The CDR3 bases are TGCAATGCTACTCCGGTGAGGGGGGCAACCTACGAGCAGTACTTC. Residues: CNATPVRGATYEQYF.

This clonotype was counted ten times or more. The chain is built from TRBV4-1 and TRBJ2-3, with TRBD1 matching over 11 bases. Germline V lookup: CDR1 MGHRA, CDR2 YSYEKL. J gave up 4 bases and V 5 bases, and 8 bases lay outside the gene matches. CDR3 length: 16 amino acids. The CDR3 loop reads CASSSTGTGGPDTQYF. The DNA for the CDR3 is TGCGCCAGCAGCTCAACCGGGACAGGGGGGCCAGATACGCAGTATTTT.

The chain couples TRBV28 to TRBJ2-3; D is unclear. Deletions cut 8 bases from V and 0 bases from J, with 3 bases between. The CDR3 extends over 11 amino acids. Germline V gene sequence: CDR1 MDHEN, CDR2 SYDVKM. CDR3 amino acids: CASYSTDTQYF. DNA for the CDR3: TGTGCCAGCTACAGCACAGATACGCAGTATTTT.

The chain's CDR3 is CASSLEGNTGELFF. DNA for the CDR3: TGCGCCAGCAGCTTGGAAGGGAACACCGGGGAGCTGTTTTTT. The genes are TRBV5-1 and TRBJ2-2, with no clear D. Trimming took off 0 bases at V and 1 base at J, with 4 bases between the two ends. The CDR3 length is 14 residues. CDR1 is SGHRS, CDR2 YFSETQ, per germline.

This chain connects TRBV11-2 to TRBJ2-3; D may be TRBD2 (6 bases). Looked up from germline, CDR1 is SGHAT and CDR2 is FQNNGV. The CDR3 is 16 amino acids. V lost 5 bases and J 2 bases, leaving 17 bases between the germline ends. The chain's CDR3 is CASSPRLVISTDTQYF. The CDR3 nucleotides read TGTGCCAGCAGCCCTAGACTAGTGATTTCCACAGATACGCAGTATTTT.

This clonotype has a handful of counts. A much more abundant neighbour one base away suggests this may be a read error. This chain connects TRBV5-5 to TRBJ1-1; a weak D match, TRBD1 (5 bases). This CDR3 has 15 amino acids. The ends were cut back, 4 bases at V and 3 bases at J, with 16 bases in the middle. Per the germline V gene, CDR1 is SGHKS and CDR2 is YYEKEE (reference sequence). In DNA form, the CDR3 reads TGTGCCAGCAGCCGGTGGGCGGGAGGGGACACTGAAGCTTTCTTT. Amino acids: CASSRWAGGDTEAFF.

On this clonotype itself: Likely a read error: the CDR3 ends without its conserved phenylalanine or tryptophan. V usage is TRBV4-2 and J usage is TRBJ2-1; 9 bases align to TRBD2. CDR1 and CDR2 (germline): LGHNA, YNFKEQ. CDR3 length: 16 amino acids. The CDR3 loop is CASSQDAAGGYNEQFL. The CDR3 nucleotides read TGCGCCAGCAGCCAAGATGCGGCGGGAGGGTACAATGAGCAGTTCTTG.

This clonotype came up many times. This chain links TRBV21-1 with TRBJ2-5; the DNA was not compared with TRBD1, the D call given in the table. TRBV21-1 is described as a pseudogene. This CDR3 spans 13 amino acids. The CDR3 nucleotides read TGTGCCAGCAGCACGGGATCTCCCCTGTCCCAGTACTTC. Its translation: CASSTGSPLSQYF.

The table lists this clonotype with a few counts. A much larger clone lies one base from this, so it may be a read error. The chain's CDR3 is CANSDWDMSHF. The CDR3 region has the DNA TGTGCCAACAGTGATTGGGACATGAGCCACTTC. This chain joins TRBV6-1 and TRBJ2-7; TRBD1 is a possible D gene (6 bases). Germline CDR1 and CDR2: MNHNS and SASEGT. The CDR3 covers 11 residues.

Regarding this clonotype: One base away lies a much larger clone, so this may be a sequencing read error. The V gene is TRBV28, the J gene TRBJ2-1, with a weak D call TRBD1 (6 bases). The CDR3 has 17 residues. Germline-derived CDR1 and CDR2 are MDHEN and SYDVKM. The CDR3, as DNA: TGTGCCAACAGTTTTGGGGGAATCGGCACCAGGGGCAATGAGCAGTTCTTC. This codes for CANSFGGIGTRGNEQFF.

CDR3 region: CASSSQPGVQTQYF. In nucleotides, the CDR3 is TGCGCCAGCAGCTCCCAGCCAGGGGTGCAGACCCAGTACTTC. The gene calls are TRBV5-1 and TRBJ2-5, with TRBD1 as a possible D gene (6 bases). The CDR3 consists of 14 residues. In germline, CDR1 is SGHRS, CDR2 YFSETQ. Trimming removed 3 bases from V and 6 bases from J, with 15 bases in between.

The genes are TRBV5-4 and TRBJ2-7; maybe TRBD2 (6 bases). V was trimmed by 4 bases and J by 6 bases, leaving 20 bases between them. Germline loops: CDR1 SGHNT, CDR2 YYREEE (reference sequence). The CDR3 sequence is 15 residues long. This chain's CDR3 is CASSPGEAGYFEQYF. For the CDR3, the DNA is TGTGCCAGCAGCCCGGGGGAGGCTGGATACTTCGAGCAGTACTTC.

A note on this clonotype: The CDR3 ends on some other residue instead of the conserved phenylalanine or tryptophan, so this is likely a read error. The genes are TRBV4-1 and TRBJ2-2; D is uncertain. The germline V gene encodes CDR1 MGHRA and CDR2 YSYEKL. Trimming removed 7 bases at V and 3 bases at J, with 15 bases between. The CDR3 has 15 residues. As DNA, the CDR3 is TGCGCCAGCAATCAAGGTCCACAGCACACCGGGGAGCTGTTTATT. Its translation is CASNQGPQHTGELFI.

Concerning this clonotype itself: One junction end does not reproduce the germline sequence, and a read error may be involved. This chain joins TRBV4-3 and TRBJ2-3, with 11 bases identical to TRBD2. This CDR3 contains 18 residues. From germline, CDR1 is LGHNA and CDR2 YSLEER. CDR3 DNA: TGCGCCAGCAGCCAAGCAGGAGATAGCGGGAGGGACACAGATATGCAGTATTTT. It specifies CASSQAGDSGRDTDMQYF.

Turning to this clonotype: A much larger clone sits a single nucleotide away, making a read error possible. This likely comes from a read error, as the CDR3 has no conserved phenylalanine or tryptophan at its end. V gene TRBV12-3 or TRBV12-4 combines with J gene TRBJ1-1; no clear D. Trimming took 3 bases from V and 2 from J, leaving 10 bases between them. This CDR3 spans 14 amino acids. The DNA for the CDR3 is TGTGCCAGCAGTTTTAGGCAGATTAACACTGAAGCTTTCCTT. This codes for CASSFRQINTEAFL.

As to this clonotype: At one end, the junction sequence differs from germline, possibly due to a read error. The J gene is TRBJ1-1, the V gene TRBV4-1; 7 nucleotides match TRBD1. The CDR3 runs 13 residues. Germline V gene data show CDR1 as MGHRA and CDR2 as YSYEKL. The CDR3 region is CAGSQRQGQGALF. The CDR3 region has the DNA TGCGCCGGCAGCCAAAGACAGGGCCAGGGAGCTTTATTT.

This clonotype was seen more than once but under ten times. A much larger clone differs from this one at a single base, so this may be a read error. The chain uses TRBV7-9 and TRBJ1-2; 7 bases fit TRBD1. CDR1 is SEHNR, CDR2 FQNEAQ, per germline (reference sequence). The CDR3 covers 13 residues. DNA for the CDR3: TGTGCCAGCAGTCCAGGGACAGTTTATGGCCACACCTTC. Its protein product is CASSPGTVYGHTF.

This clonotype was found once. Mismatch with germline at one junction end may stem from a read error. The J gene is TRBJ2-1, the V gene TRBV7-3; 8 nucleotides match TRBD2. Germline CDR1 and CDR2: SGHTA and FQGTGA. This CDR3 is built from 17 residues. As DNA, the CDR3 is TGTACCAGCAGCTTAACTAGCGGATCATACGCCGACAATGAGCAGTTCTTC. Protein: CTSSLTSGSYADNEQFF.

This clonotype was counted ten times or more. V gene TRBV6-1 combines with J gene TRBJ1-4; 8 nucleotides match TRBD1. The CDR3 runs to 19 residues. Trimming removed 2 bases from V and 1 base from J; junction bases left unmatched: 12. Germline CDR1 reads MNHNS; CDR2 reads SASEGT. The CDR3 nucleotides read TGTGCCAGCAGTGAAAACATCCCAGGGGGCGTCGAAACTAATGAAAAACTGTTTTTT. This translates into CASSENIPGGVETNEKLFF.

This clonotype was counted at least ten times. The chain employs TRBV6-4 and TRBJ2-5; 7 nucleotides align to TRBD1. The ends lost 8 bases at V and 3 bases at J; junction bases unmatched: 3. The germline CDR1 and CDR2 sequences are MRHNA and SNTAGT. CDR3 length: 12 residues. The DNA of the CDR3 is TGTGCCAGCTGGGACAGCAAAGAGACCCAGTACTTC. Its translation is CASWDSKETQYF.

This clonotype has ten or more counts. This sequence joins TRBV25-1 and TRBJ1-1; D is unclear. There are 15 residues in the CDR3. Germline CDR1 is MGHDK and CDR2 is SYGVNS. Trimming took off 1 base at V and 1 base at J, with 10 bases between the two ends. The CDR3 DNA reads TGTGCCAGCAGTGAATTGTCGGCCGGGAACACTGAAGCTTTCTTT. It is translated as CASSELSAGNTEAFF.

Details on this clonotype: A much larger clone lies one base from this, so it may be a read error. The CDR3 region has the DNA TGTGCCTGGTCTCGGACTAGGAGGGGAACCTACAATGAGCAGTTCTTC. Its protein product is CAWSRTRRGTYNEQFF. This chain links TRBV30 with TRBJ2-1; 7 positions agree with TRBD2. Germline lookup yields CDR1 GTSNPN and CDR2 SVGIG (reference sequence). V was clipped by 5 bases and J by 2 bases; unmatched bases: 12. The CDR3 is made up of 16 amino acids.

The J gene is TRBJ2-7, the V gene TRBV29-1; 9 bases match TRBD2. The CDR3 runs to 16 residues. The junction had 17 bases not matched to a gene; V was cut back by 7 bases and J by 4 bases. Germline V gives CDR1 SQVTM, CDR2 ANQGSEA. CDR3 sequence reads: CSAQTAGASGMYEQYF. DNA of the CDR3: TGCAGCGCCCAGACAGCCGGGGCTAGCGGGATGTACGAGCAGTACTTC.